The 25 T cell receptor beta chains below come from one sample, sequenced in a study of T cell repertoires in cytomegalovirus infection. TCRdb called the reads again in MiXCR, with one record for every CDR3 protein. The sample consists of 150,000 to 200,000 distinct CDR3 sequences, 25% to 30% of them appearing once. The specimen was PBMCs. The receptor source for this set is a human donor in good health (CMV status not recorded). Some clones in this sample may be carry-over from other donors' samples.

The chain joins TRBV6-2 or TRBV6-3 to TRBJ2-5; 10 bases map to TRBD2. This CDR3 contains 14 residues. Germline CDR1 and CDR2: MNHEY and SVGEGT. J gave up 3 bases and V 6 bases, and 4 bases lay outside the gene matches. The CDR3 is CASSATSGEETQYF. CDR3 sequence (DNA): TGTGCCAGCAGCGCTACTAGCGGGGAAGAGACCCAGTACTTC.

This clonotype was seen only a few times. The CDR3 spells CASRPNRGGNEQFF. For the CDR3, the DNA is TGTGCCAGCAGACCTAACAGGGGGGGAAATGAGCAGTTCTTC. This chain joins TRBV6-2 or TRBV6-3 and TRBJ2-1; tentatively, D is TRBD1 (8 bases). V lost 6 bases to trimming and J lost 7 bases, with 16 bases between them. Germline assignment: CDR1 MNHEY and CDR2 SVGEGT. CDR3 length: 14 amino acids.

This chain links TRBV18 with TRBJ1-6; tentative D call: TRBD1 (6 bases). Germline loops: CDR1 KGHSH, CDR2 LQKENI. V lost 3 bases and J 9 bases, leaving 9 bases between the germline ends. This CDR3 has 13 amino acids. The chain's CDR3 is CASSPTGSSPLHF. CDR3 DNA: TGTGCCAGCTCACCGACAGGTTCTTCACCCCTCCACTTT.

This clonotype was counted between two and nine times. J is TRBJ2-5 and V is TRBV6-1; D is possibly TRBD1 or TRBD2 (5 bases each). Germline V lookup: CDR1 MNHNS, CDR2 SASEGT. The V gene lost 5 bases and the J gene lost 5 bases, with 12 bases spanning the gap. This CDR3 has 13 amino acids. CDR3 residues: CASSSLGGETQYF. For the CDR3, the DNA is TGTGCCAGCAGTTCCCTTGGGGGTGAGACCCAGTACTTC.

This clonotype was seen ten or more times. The DNA for the CDR3 is TGTGCCAGCAGTGAACGGACAGGGAGCTACAATGAGCAGTTCTTC. Its translation: CASSERTGSYNEQFF. V usage is TRBV6-4 and J usage is TRBJ2-1; 8 nucleotides agree with TRBD1. There are 15 residues in the CDR3. The V segment lost 3 bases and the J segment 3 bases; nucleotides outside the gene matches: 4. Germline V gene data show CDR1 as MRHNA and CDR2 as SNTAGT.

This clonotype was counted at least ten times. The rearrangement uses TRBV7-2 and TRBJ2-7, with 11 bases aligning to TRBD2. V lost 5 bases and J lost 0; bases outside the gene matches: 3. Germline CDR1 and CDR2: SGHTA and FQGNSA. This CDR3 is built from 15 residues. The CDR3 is CASSLGLAASYEQYF. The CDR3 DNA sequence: TGTGCCAGCAGCCTGGGACTAGCGGCCTCCTACGAGCAGTACTTC.

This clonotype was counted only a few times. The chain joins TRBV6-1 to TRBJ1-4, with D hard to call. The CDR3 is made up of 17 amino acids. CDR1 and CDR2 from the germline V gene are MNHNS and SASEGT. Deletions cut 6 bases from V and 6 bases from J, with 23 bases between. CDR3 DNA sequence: TGTGCCAGCAGAGCCCCACTGGAAAGGTTGTGGGATGAAAAACTGTTTTTT. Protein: CASRAPLERLWDEKLFF.

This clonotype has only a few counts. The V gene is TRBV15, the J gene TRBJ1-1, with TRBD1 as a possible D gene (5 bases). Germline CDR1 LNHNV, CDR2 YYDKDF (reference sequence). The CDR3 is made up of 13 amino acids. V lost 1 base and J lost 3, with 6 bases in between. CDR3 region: CATSRVRDTEAFF. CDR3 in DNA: TGTGCCACCAGCAGAGTCAGGGACACTGAAGCTTTCTTT.

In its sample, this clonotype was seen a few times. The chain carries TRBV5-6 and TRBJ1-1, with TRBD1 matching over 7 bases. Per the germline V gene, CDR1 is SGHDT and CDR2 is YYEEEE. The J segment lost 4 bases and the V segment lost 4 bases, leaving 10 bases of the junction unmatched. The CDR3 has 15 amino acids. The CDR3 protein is CASSPKTGYRTEAFF. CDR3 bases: TGTGCCAGCAGCCCGAAGACAGGGTATCGCACTGAAGCTTTCTTT.

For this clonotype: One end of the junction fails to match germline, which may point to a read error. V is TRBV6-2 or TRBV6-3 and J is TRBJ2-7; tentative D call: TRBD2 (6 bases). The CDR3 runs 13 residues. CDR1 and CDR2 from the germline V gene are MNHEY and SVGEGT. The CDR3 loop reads CASSYPGAYKQYF. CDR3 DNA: TGTGCCAGCAGTTACCCGGGAGCCTACAAGCAGTACTTC.

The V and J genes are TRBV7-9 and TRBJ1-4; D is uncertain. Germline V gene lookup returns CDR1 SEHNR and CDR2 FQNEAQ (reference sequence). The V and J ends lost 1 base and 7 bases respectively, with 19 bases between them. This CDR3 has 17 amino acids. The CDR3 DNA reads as TGTGCCAGCAGCTTAGGATGGAGCGAGGATGGCGGTGAAAAACTGTTTTTT. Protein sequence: CASSLGWSEDGGEKLFF.

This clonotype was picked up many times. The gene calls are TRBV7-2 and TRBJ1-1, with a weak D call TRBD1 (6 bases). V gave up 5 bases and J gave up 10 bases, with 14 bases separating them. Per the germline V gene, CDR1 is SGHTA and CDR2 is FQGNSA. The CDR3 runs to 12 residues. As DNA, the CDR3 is TGTGCCAGCAGCCTGGGGGTGGGGGCAGCTTTCTTT. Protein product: CASSLGVGAAFF.

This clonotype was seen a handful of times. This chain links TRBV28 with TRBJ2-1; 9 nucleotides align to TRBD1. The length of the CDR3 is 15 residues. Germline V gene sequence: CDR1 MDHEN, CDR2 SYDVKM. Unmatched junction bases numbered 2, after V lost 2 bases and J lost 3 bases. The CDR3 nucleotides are TGTGCCAGCAGTTTACAGGGACAGGGCTACAATGAGCAGTTCTTC. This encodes CASSLQGQGYNEQFF.

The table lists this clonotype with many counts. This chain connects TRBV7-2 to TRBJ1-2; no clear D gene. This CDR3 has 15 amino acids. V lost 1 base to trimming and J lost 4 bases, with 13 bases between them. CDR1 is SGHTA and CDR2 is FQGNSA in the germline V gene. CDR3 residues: CASSLERVGGYGYTF. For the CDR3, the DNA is TGTGCCAGCAGCTTAGAACGTGTGGGAGGCTATGGCTACACCTTC.

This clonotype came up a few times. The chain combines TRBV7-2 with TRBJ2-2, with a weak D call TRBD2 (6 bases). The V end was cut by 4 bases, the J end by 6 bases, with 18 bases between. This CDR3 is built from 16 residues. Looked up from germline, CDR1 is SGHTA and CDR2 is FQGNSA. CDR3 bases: TGTGCCAGCAGCTCGGGAGACGTACGGTTAGCCGGGGAGCTGTTTTTT. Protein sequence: CASSSGDVRLAGELFF.

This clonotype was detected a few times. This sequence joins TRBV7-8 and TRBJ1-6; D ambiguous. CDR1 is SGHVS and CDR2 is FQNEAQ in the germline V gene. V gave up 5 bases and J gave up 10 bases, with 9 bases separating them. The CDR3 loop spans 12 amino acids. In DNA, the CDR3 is TGTGCCAGCAGCCCCGACACCTCACCCCTCCACTTT. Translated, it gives CASSPDTSPLHF.

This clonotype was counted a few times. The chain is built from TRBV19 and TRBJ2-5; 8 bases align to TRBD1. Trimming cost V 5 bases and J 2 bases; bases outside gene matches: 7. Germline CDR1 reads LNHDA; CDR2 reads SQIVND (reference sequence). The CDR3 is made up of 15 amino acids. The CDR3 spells CASSVGTGYQETQYF. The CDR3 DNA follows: TGTGCCAGTAGTGTCGGGACAGGTTATCAAGAGACCCAGTACTTC. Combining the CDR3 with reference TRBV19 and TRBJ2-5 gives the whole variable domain DGGITQSPKYLFRKEGQNVTLSCEQNLNHDAMYWYRQDPGQGLRLIYYSQIVNDFQKGDIAEGYSVSREKKESFPLTVTSAQKNPTAFYLCASSVGTGYQETQYFGPGTRLLVL.

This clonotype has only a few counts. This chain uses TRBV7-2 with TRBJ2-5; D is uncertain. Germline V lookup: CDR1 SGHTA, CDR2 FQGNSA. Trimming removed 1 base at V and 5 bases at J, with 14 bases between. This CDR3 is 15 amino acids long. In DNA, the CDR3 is TGTGCCAGCAGCTTAGTCGGCCTACCCGGGGAGACCCAGTACTTC. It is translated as CASSLVGLPGETQYF.

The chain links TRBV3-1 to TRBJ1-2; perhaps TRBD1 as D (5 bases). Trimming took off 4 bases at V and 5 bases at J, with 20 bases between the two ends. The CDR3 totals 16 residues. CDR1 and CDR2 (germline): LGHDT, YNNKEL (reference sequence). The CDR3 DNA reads TGTGCCAGCAGCCGTATCCGGGACGGTTCTTCTTATGGCTACACCTTC. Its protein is CASSRIRDGSSYGYTF.

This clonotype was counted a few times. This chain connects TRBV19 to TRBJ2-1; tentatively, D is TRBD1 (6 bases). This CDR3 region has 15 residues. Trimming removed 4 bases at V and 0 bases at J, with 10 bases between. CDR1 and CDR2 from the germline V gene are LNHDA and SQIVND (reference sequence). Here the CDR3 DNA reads TGTGCCAGTAGTAAAGACAGGAGCTCCTACAATGAGCAGTTCTTC. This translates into CASSKDRSSYNEQFF.

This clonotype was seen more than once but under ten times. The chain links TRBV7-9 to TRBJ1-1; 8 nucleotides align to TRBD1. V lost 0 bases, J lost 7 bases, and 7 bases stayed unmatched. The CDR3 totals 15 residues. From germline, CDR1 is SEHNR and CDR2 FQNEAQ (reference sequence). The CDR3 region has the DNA TGTGCCAGCAGCTTAGCCACAGGGGGAACCCGTGAAGCTTTCTTT. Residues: CASSLATGGTREAFF.

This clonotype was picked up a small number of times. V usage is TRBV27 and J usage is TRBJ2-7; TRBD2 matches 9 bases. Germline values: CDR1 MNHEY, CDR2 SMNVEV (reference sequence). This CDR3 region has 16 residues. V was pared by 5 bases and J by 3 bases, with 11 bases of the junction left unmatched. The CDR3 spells CASSLAGTRGSYEQYF. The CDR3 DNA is TGTGCCAGCAGTCTAGCGGGGACACGGGGGAGCTACGAGCAGTACTTC.

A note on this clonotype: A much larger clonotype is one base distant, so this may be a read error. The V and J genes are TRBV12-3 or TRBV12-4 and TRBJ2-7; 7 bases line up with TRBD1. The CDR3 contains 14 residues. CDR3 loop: CASSSYRGHYDQYF. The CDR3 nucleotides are TGTGCCAGCAGTTCCTACAGGGGACACTACGATCAGTACTTC.

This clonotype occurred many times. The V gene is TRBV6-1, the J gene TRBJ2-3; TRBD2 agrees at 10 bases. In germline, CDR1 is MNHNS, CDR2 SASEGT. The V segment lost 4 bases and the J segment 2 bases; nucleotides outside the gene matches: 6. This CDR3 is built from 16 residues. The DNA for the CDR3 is TGTGCCAGCAGTGCTTTTAGCGGGGGGCCCACAGATACGCAGTATTTT. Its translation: CASSAFSGGPTDTQYF.

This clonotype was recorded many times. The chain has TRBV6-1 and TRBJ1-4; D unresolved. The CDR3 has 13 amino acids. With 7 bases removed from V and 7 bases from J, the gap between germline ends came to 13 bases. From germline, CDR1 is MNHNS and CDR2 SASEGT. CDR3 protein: CASKIADSEKLFF. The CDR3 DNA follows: TGTGCCAGCAAGATCGCGGACTCTGAAAAACTGTTTTTT.